The TCR beta chain described here comes from a study of CD8 T cells in Susac syndrome. In the study overall: Of the sequenced Susac syndrome patients, about 6 had active disease and fewer than 10 were in remission.

When the RNA was reverse transcribed, random hexamers were used with an input of roughly 0.45 to 1 ug. TCR beta CDR3 was amplified by immunoSEQ multiplex PCR. This amplification extended across 54 Vbeta and 13 Jbeta segments. TCRdb fed the immunoSEQ multiplex PCR reads into MiXCR, producing one record per CDR3 protein. Of about 190,000 distinct CDR3 sequences in the sample, 95% were seen once. The specimen sequenced was CD4+ T cells from PBMCs. The receptor was isolated from a human donor with Susac syndrome.

The CDR3 sequence: CASTQSGGAVYTQYF. CDR3 nucleotides: TGTGCCAGCACCCAAAGCGGGGGGGCCGTATATACGCAGTATTTT. This chain joins TRBV7-2 and TRBJ2-3, with TRBD2 matching over 10 bases. CDR3 length equals 15 residues. The V gene's germline CDR1 is SGHTA and CDR2 FQGNSA. The V gene end was trimmed by 7 bases and the J gene end by 7 bases; junction bases not matched to a gene: 11.